These T cell receptor beta chains were read from a single sample in a study of T cell responses to AZD1222 COVID-19 vaccine. Generated by immunoSEQ multiplex PCR, the TCRdb table keeps only in-frame clones and is missing some. The sample has 150,000 or so clones, 80% to 90% seen once. The material sequenced was peripheral blood, taken on day 0 of AZD1222 vaccination. The receptors originated from an adult in good health. CDR3s include the opening cysteine and the closing phenylalanine or tryptophan. D genes are given only for firm matches. A clone size is listed for some rows: how often the clone was seen (once, few, many), or a class if it is expanded.

once TRBJ2-1 TRBV7-2 TRBD2 CASSRPGLAGGFNEQFF TGTGCCAGCAGCCGGCCGGGACTAGCGGGAGGCTTCAATGAGCAGTTCTTC
NA TRBJ2-7 TRBV27 NA CASSLPGLANYEQYF TGTGCCAGCAGTTTACCGGGACTGGCCAACTACGAGCAGTACTTC
NA TRBJ2-3 TRBV19 NA CASSSYVGPTDTQYF TGTGCCAGTAGTTCCTACGTTGGGCCCACAGATACGCAGTATTTT
once TRBJ1-3 TRBV6-6 NA CASSFDSHSGNTIYF TGTGCCAGCAGCTTTGACAGTCACTCTGGAAACACCATATATTTT
NA TRBJ2-7 TRBV5-6 NA CASSVNREQYF TGTGCCAGCAGCGTCAACCGAGAGCAGTACTTC
few TRBJ2-5 TRBV5-1 NA CASSQGRETQYF TGCGCCAGCAGCCAGGGTCGAGAGACCCAGTACTTC
NA TRBJ1-6 TRBV4-2 NA CASSQDPRAGAWSSPLHF TGTGCCAGCAGCCAAGATCCCAGGGCCGGGGCCTGGAGCTCACCCCTCCACTTT
NA TRBJ2-5 TRBV28 NA CASTPEKNIRTQYF TGTGCCAGCACCCCCGAGAAGAACATAAGGACCCAGTACTTC
NA TRBJ2-1 TRBV11-3 NA CASSLGRGNNEQFF TGTGCCAGCAGCTTAGGAAGGGGGAACAATGAGCAGTTCTTC
NA TRBJ2-5 TRBV28 TRBD2 CASSLGFGLAGVQETQYF TGTGCCAGCAGTTTGGGCTTTGGACTAGCGGGAGTACAAGAGACCCAGTACTTC
few TRBJ1-3 TRBV30 NA CACITGNGNTIYF TGTGCCTGTATTACAGGGAACGGAAACACCATATATTTT
NA TRBJ1-1 TRBV28 NA CAIWESMNTEAFF TGTGCCATTTGGGAGAGTATGAACACTGAAGCTTTCTTT
NA TRBJ2-7 TRBV19 TRBD2 CASSPLAGGSYEQYF TGTGCCAGTAGTCCTCTAGCGGGGGGTTCCTACGAGCAGTACTTC
NA TRBJ1-5 TRBV6-5 NA CASRTDYTQPQHF TGTGCCAGCAGGACAGACTATACTCAGCCCCAGCATTTT
NA TRBJ2-5 TRBV3-1/TRBV3-2 TRBD2 CASTKGTIETQYF TGTGCCAGCACCAAAGGGACTATTGAGACCCAGTACTTC
few TRBJ2-1 TRBV5-1 NA CASSDGTLYNEQFF TGCGCCAGCAGCGACGGGACTCTCTACAATGAGCAGTTCTTC
NA TRBJ2-5 TRBV5-1 TRBD1 CASSSAGGEETQYF TGCGCCAGCAGCTCCGCAGGGGGTGAAGAGACCCAGTACTTC
NA TRBJ1-5 TRBV7-7 NA CASSLDRTQPQHF TGTGCTAGCAGCTTAGACAGGACTCAGCCCCAGCATTTT
NA TRBJ2-3 TRBV7-2 TRBD1 CASSLLPGTGGPTDTQYF TGTGCCAGCAGCTTACTCCCCGGGACAGGGGGTCCCACAGATACGCAGTATTTT
NA TRBJ1-1 TRBV5-8 TRBD1 CASVGQMNTEAFF TGTGCCAGCGTGGGACAGATGAACACTGAAGCTTTCTTT
NA TRBJ1-2 TRBV7-7 TRBD1 CASSRNRGLNYGYTF TGTGCCAGCAGCCGAAACAGGGGGCTCAACTATGGCTACACCTTC
NA TRBJ1-2 TRBV4-1 NA CASSQTGTLGYTF TGCGCCAGCAGCCAGACCGGGACACTTGGCTACACCTTC
NA TRBJ2-3 TRBV4-2 NA CASSQYATEVGTDTQYF TGTGCCAGCAGCCAATATGCGACAGAGGTGGGCACAGATACGCAGTATTTT
NA TRBJ1-2 TRBV4-1 NA CASSQGLRELQGYTF TGCGCCAGCAGCCAAGGTCTCAGGGAATTGCAAGGCTACACCTTC
NA TRBJ2-3 TRBV18 TRBD1 CASSQGADTQYF TGTGCCAGCTCACAGGGGGCGGATACGCAGTATTTT
NA TRBJ2-5 TRBV7-8 TRBD2 CASSSLAGGRQETQYF TGTGCCAGCAGCTCCCTAGCGGGGGGGCGGCAAGAGACCCAGTACTTC
NA TRBJ1-1 TRBV5-4 NA CASSLGPVTTEAFF TGTGCCAGCAGCTTGGGTCCCGTGACCACTGAAGCTTTCTTT
once TRBJ2-3 TRBV3-1/TRBV3-2 NA CASSQDGGLWDTQYF TGTGCCAGCAGCCAAGACGGGGGCCTTTGGGATACGCAGTATTTT
NA TRBJ1-3 TRBV10-3 TRBD1 CAINTGGGNTIYF TGTGCCATCAACACAGGGGGTGGAAACACCATATATTTT
NA TRBJ2-3 TRBV11-3 TRBD2 CASSFGSGGYSSTDTQYF TGTGCCAGCAGCTTTGGTTCCGGGGGGTACTCTAGCACAGATACGCAGTATTTT
NA TRBJ2-6 TRBV27 TRBD1 CASSTHRGQAFSGANVLTF TGTGCCAGCAGTACCCACAGGGGGCAAGCTTTCTCTGGGGCCAACGTCCTGACTTTC
once TRBJ2-2 TRBV6-5 TRBD1 CASSQNRGTGELFF TGTGCCAGCAGCCAAAACAGGGGCACCGGGGAGCTGTTTTTT
NA TRBJ1-1 TRBV3-1/TRBV3-2 NA CASSQDSLNTEAFF TGTGCCAGCAGCCAAGACAGCTTGAACACTGAAGCTTTCTTT
once TRBJ1-1 TRBV3-1/TRBV3-2 NA CASGADTEAFF TGTGCCAGCGGGGCAGACACTGAAGCTTTCTTT
NA TRBJ2-5 TRBV5-1 TRBD2 CASSRGLAGGLQETQYF TGCGCCAGCAGCCGGGGACTAGCGGGGGGGCTTCAAGAGACCCAGTACTTC
once TRBJ2-1 TRBV28 NA CASSNAQGGEQFF TGTGCCAGCAGCAATGCACAGGGAGGTGAGCAGTTCTTC
NA TRBJ1-1 TRBV10-3 TRBD1 CAISSGTGEGEAFF TGTGCCATCAGCTCCGGGACAGGGGAAGGTGAAGCTTTCTTT